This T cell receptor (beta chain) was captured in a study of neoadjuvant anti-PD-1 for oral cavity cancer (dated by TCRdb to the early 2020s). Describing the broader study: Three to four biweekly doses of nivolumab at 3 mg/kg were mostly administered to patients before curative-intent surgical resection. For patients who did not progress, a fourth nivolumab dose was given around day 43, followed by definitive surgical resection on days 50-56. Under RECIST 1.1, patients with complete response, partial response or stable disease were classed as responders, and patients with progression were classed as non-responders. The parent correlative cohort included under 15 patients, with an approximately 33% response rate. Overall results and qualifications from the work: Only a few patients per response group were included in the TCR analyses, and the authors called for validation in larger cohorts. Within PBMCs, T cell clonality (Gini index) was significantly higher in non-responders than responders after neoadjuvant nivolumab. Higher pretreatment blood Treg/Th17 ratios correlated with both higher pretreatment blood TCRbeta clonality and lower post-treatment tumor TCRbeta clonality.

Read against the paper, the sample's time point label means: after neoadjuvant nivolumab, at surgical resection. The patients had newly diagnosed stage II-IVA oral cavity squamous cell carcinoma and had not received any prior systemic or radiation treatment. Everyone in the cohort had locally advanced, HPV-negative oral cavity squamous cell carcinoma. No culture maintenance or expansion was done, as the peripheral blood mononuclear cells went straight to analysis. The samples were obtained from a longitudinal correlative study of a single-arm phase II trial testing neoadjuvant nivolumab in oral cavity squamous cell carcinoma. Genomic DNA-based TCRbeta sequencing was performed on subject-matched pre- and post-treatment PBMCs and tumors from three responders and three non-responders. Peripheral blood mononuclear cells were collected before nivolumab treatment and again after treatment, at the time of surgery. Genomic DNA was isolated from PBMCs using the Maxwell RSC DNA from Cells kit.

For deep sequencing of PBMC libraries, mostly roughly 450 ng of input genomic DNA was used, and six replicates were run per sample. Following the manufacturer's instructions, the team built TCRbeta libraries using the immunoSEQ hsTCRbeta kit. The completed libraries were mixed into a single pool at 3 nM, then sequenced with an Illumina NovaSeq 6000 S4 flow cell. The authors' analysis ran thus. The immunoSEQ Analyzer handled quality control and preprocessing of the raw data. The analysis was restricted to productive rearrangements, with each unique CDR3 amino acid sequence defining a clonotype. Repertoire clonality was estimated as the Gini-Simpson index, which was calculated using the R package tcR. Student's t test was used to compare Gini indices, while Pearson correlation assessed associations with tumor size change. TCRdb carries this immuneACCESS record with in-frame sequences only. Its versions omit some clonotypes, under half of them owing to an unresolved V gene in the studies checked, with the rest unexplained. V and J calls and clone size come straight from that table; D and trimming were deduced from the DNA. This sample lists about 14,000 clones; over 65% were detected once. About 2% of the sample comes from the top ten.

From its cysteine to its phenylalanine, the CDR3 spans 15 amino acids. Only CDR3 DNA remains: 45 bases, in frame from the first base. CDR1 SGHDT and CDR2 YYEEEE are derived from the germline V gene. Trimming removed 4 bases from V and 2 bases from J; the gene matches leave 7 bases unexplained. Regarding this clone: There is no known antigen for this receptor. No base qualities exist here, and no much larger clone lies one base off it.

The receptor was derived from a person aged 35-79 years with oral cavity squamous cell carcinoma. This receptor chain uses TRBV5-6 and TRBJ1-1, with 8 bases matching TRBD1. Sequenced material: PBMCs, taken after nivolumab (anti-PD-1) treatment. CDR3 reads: CASSPDRGQNTEAFF. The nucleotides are TGTGCCAGCAGCCCCGACAGGGGACAAAACACTGAAGCTTTCTTT.